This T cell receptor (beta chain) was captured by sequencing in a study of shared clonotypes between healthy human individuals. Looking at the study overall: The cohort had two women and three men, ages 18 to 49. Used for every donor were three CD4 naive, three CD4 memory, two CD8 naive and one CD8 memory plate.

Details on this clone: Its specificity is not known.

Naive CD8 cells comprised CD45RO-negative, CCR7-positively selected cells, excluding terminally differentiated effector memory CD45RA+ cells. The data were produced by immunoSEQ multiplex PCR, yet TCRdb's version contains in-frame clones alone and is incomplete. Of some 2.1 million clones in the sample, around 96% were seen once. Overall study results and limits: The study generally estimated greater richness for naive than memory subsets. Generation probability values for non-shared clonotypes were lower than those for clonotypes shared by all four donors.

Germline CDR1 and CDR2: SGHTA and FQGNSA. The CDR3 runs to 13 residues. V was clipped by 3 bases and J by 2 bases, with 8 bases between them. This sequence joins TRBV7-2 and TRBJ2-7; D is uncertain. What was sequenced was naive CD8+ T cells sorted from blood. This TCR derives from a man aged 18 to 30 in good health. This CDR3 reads CASSFDTTYEQYF. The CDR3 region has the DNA TGTGCCAGCAGCTTTGACACTACCTACGAGCAGTACTTC.